Reported below is one T cell receptor beta chain. What antigen it recognizes has not been identified. The input lacks base qualities; no much larger clone sits a single base away. The data were obtained in a study of T cells in Graves' hyperthyroidism and ophthalmopathy (dated by TCRdb to the late 2010s). About the full investigation: TCR V-J signatures able to tell the groups apart were searched for in a discovery cohort of some 100 patients, of whom roughly 42 had Graves' ophthalmopathy and more than 55 had stable Graves' hyperthyroidism. Once sampling was done, hyperthyroidism patients were given methimazole at a starting dose of 30 mg daily, whereas ophthalmopathy patients were given high-dose intravenous methylprednisolone. The paper reports TCR Vbeta CDR3 sequencing of about 140 peripheral blood samples: approximately 43 ophthalmopathy, 70 to 85 hyperthyroidism and around 17 progressor patients. The roughly 91 discovery patients were randomly divided into training and test sets at a 7:3 ratio. An independent validation cohort of under 20 hyperthyroidism patients and approximately 15 patients who later progressed to ophthalmopathy tested prospective prediction of ophthalmopathy. In six Graves' hyperthyroidism patients, the study also compared T-cell repertoires from thyroid tissue with T-cell repertoires from blood. Results the study describes overall, beyond this receptor: In validation, the model predicted progression to ophthalmopathy with 65% to 71% sensitivity and approximately 74% specificity, a median of about 6 months before onset. A model built on a 13 V-J signature distinguished ophthalmopathy from stable hyperthyroidism, reaching 85% to 90% sensitivity and around 81% specificity in cross-validation and 80%/75% in testing. Most expanded thyroid clonotypes (frequency above 0.001) were also detected in blood, a finding suggesting that blood repertoires may reflect thyroid immune responses. Sample size was not statistically predetermined, and investigators were not blinded to group allocation.

Patients with uncontrolled infections, other autoimmune diseases, pregnancy or lactation were excluded. Diagnoses relied on clinical symptoms, serum thyroxine and TRAb, thyroid ultrasound and orbital computed tomography. Total RNA was extracted with Trizol reagent, and quality was checked on an Agilent 2100 Bioanalyzer. Amplification of TCR beta CDR3 regions was carried out from RNA transcripts. For the first round of RT-PCR on the TCR CDR3, the HTBI primer set was used together with the Qiagen OneStep RT-PCR kit. Libraries were constructed in a second round of multiplex PCR, after which size selection and purification were performed. The libraries were sequenced on an Illumina HiSeq2000 using paired-end 100 bp reads. As for the authors' bioinformatics: SOAPnuke was used to process the raw data, removing reads that contained adapters or uncalled bases, had a mean Phred below 15, or lacked an exact match to the constant primer or identifier. COPE v1.2.5 was used to merge high-quality paired reads, and clonotypes were defined as unique nucleotide sequences. Clonotypes were aligned to IMGT TRBV, TRBD and TRBJ reference segments using MiTCR v1.1. Only V-J combinations with frequency above 0.0001, covering about 99% of repertoires, were analysed. A TCS score was defined as the ratio between F50 (clonal expansion) and ExV (chaos), using BLOSUM62-based TCRdist between CDR3 peptides within each V-J. Welch's t-statistics and random forest reduced 500 to 550 V-J features to some 14, which were used in a naive Bayes classifier (R e1071). Thyroid-blood repertoire similarity was quantified with the Morisita-Horn index. TCRdb's own reprocessing of the public reads used fastp at Q25 and MiXCR and kept productive beta chains. When rows share a CDR3 protein, they turn into one entry using the most common DNA and genes. These V and J calls are TCRdb output, not the study's own analysis. The sample has hundreds of thousands of distinct CDR3 sequences on record, nearly 45% of them singletons. Less than 9.5% of the sample rests with the top ten.

The germline V gene sets CDR1 to MGHDK and CDR2 to SYGVNS. The CDR3 starts with the cysteine, ends with the phenylalanine, and has 14 residues. Only CDR3 DNA is held: 42 bases, read in frame from base 1. Trimming at the junction amounts to 1 base on V and 5 bases on J, and the germline ends lie 9 bases apart. Sample: peripheral blood or thyroid tissue (not recorded which). This receptor was taken from an adult man with Graves' disease, either hyperthyroidism or ophthalmopathy (not recorded which). The chain uses TRBV25-1 and TRBJ1-5; the D gene is perhaps TRBD1, from 5 matching bases. The CDR3: CASSELTRDQPQHF. The DNA sequence is given as TGTGCCAGCAGTGAATTGACCAGGGATCAGCCCCAGCATTTT.